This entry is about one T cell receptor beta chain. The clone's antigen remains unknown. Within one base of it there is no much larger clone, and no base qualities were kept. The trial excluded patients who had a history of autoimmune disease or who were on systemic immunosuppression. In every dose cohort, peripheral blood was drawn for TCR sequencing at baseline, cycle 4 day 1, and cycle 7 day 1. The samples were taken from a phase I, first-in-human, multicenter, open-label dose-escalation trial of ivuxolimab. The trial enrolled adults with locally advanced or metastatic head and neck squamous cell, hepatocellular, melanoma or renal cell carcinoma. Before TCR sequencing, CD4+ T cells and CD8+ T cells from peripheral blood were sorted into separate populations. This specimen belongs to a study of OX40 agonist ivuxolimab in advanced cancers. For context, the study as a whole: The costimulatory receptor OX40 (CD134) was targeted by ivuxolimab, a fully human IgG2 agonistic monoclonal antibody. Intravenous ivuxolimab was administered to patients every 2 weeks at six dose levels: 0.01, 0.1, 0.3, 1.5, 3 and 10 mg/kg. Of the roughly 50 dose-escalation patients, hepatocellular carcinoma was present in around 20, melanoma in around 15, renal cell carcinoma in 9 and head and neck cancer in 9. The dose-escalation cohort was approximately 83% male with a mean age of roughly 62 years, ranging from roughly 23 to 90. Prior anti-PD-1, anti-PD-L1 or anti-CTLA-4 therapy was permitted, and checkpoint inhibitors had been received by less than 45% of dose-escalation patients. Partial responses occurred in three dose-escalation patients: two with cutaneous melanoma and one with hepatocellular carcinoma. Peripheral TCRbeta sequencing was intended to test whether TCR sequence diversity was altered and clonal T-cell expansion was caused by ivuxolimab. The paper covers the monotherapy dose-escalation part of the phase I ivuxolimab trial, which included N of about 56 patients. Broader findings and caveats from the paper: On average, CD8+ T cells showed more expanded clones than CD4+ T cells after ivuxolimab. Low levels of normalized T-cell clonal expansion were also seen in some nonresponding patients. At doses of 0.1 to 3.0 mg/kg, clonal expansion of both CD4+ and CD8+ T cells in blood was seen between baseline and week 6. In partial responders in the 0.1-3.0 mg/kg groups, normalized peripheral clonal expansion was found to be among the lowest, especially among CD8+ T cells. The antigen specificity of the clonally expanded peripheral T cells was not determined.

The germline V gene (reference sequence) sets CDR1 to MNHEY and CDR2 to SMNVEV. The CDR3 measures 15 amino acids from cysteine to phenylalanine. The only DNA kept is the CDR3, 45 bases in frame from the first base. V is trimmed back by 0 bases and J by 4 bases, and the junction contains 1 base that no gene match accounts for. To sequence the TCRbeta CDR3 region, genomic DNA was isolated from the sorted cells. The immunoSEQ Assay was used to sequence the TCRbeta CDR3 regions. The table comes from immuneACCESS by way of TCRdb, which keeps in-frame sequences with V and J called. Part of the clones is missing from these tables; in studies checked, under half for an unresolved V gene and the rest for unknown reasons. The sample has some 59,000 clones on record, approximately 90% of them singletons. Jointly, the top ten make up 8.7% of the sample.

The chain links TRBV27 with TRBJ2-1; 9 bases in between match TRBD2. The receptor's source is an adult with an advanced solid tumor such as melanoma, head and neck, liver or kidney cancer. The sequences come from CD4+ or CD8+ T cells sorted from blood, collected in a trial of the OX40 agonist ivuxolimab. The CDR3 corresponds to CASSLSAGGYNEQFF. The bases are TGTGCCAGCAGTTTATCTGCGGGGGGGTACAATGAGCAGTTCTTC.